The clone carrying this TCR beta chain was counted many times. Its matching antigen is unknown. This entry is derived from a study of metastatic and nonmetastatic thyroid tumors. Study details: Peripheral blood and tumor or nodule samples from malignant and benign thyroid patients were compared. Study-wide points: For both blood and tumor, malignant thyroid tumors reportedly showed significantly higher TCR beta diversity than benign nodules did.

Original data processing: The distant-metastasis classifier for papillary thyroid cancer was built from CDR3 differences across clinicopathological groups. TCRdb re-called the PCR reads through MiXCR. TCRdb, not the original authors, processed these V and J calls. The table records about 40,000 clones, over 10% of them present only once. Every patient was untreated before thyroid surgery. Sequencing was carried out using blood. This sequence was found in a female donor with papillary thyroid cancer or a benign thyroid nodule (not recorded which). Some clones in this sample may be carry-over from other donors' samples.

The CDR3 region is CASTWRPLEEQYF. CDR3 nucleotide sequence: TGTGCCAGCACCTGGCGCCCTTTGGAGGAGCAGTACTTC. The chain carries TRBV6-2 or TRBV6-3 and TRBJ2-7, with D hard to call. Per the germline V gene, CDR1 is MNHEY and CDR2 is SVGEGT. The CDR3 runs 13 residues. Trimming removed 7 bases at V and 7 bases at J, with 17 bases between.